The present entry profiles one T cell receptor beta chain with its context. This sample is drawn from a study of blood T cell repertoires in COVID-19. Study-wide context: Some COVID-19 samples were acute and others convalescent; all came from the United States, Italy and Spain. Nucleic acid was either cDNA or gDNA, and it came from T cells, B-cell-depleted T cells, or PBMCs.

The CDR3 is 14 residues long. Trimming removed 1 base from V and 5 bases from J, with 10 bases in between. In germline, CDR1 is LNHDA, CDR2 SQIVND (reference sequence). Source study methods: Nucleated cell counts were estimated from reference gene primer amplification. Sequencing used immunoSEQ multiplex PCR; TCRdb keeps in-frame clones, though not all of them. V and J calls and clone size are as listed in that table; D and trimming were resolved from the DNA. The sample records some 350,000 clones, roughly 90% being singletons. The TCR originated in a woman aged 25 to 39 with COVID-19, enrolled during active disease. The V call is TRBV19, the J call TRBJ2-3; D is undetermined. The sequenced sample was peripheral blood. The CDR3 region has the DNA TGTGCCAGTAGTATAGCAGTCGAGCGAGATACGCAGTATTTT. It yields the protein CASSIAVERDTQYF.